Listed below are T cell receptor beta chains from one sample, sequenced in a study of cytomegalovirus exposure and HLA in healthy donors. The protocol was immunoSEQ multiplex PCR, while the TCRdb copy is restricted to in-frame clones and leaves out a portion. Of about 190,000 clones detected, roughly 78% appear once; the ten largest clones hold roughly 0.65%. The sample comprised PBMCs. The receptor source for this set is a boy aged 5 to 17 in good health and CMV-seronegative. CDR3s include the opening cysteine and the closing phenylalanine or tryptophan. Each record gives: V gene, clone size, D gene, J gene, CDR3 protein, CDR3 DNA. A D gene is named only where the DNA matches it firmly. Expanded clones get a size class; other rows say once, few or many, or leave the size out.

V gene: TRBV9; clone size: once; D gene: .; J gene: TRBJ1-1; CDR3 protein: CASRRDNGNTEAFF; CDR3 DNA: TGTGCCAGCAGGAGGGATAATGGGAACACTGAAGCTTTCTTT
V gene: TRBV2; clone size: once; D gene: TRBD1; J gene: TRBJ1-5; CDR3 protein: CASSEHRGNNQPQHF; CDR3 DNA: TGTGCCAGCAGTGAACACAGGGGCAACAATCAGCCCCAGCATTTT
V gene: TRBV7-9; clone size: .; D gene: .; J gene: TRBJ1-2; CDR3 protein: CASSLAKIAGDNTF; CDR3 DNA: TGTGCCAGCAGCTTAGCGAAGATAGCCGGGGACAACACCTTC
V gene: TRBV11-2; clone size: .; D gene: .; J gene: TRBJ2-2; CDR3 protein: CASSLGWDLNTGELFF; CDR3 DNA: TGTGCCAGCAGCTTAGGCTGGGACTTGAACACCGGGGAGCTGTTTTTT
V gene: TRBV2; clone size: .; D gene: .; J gene: TRBJ2-7; CDR3 protein: CASSVGAAGKQYF; CDR3 DNA: TGTGCCAGCAGTGTTGGGGCGGCGGGAAAGCAGTACTTC
V gene: TRBV19; clone size: .; D gene: TRBD1; J gene: TRBJ1-2; CDR3 protein: CASSPVTGVDGYTF; CDR3 DNA: TGTGCCAGTAGCCCTGTTACAGGGGTGGATGGCTACACCTTC
V gene: TRBV7-2; clone size: .; D gene: TRBD2; J gene: TRBJ2-1; CDR3 protein: CASSLRGSGSGVNNEQFF; CDR3 DNA: TGTGCCAGCAGCTTACGTGGTAGCGGGAGCGGGGTAAACAATGAGCAGTTCTTC
V gene: TRBV9; clone size: .; D gene: .; J gene: TRBJ1-6; CDR3 protein: CASSVTGSYNSPLHF; CDR3 DNA: TGTGCCAGCAGCGTGACAGGATCCTATAATTCACCCCTCCACTTT
V gene: TRBV7-8; clone size: .; D gene: .; J gene: TRBJ2-6; CDR3 protein: CASSFAHRVQVAGANVLTF; CDR3 DNA: TGTGCCAGCAGCTTTGCCCACAGGGTTCAGGTTGCTGGGGCCAACGTCCTGACTTTC
V gene: TRBV9; clone size: .; D gene: TRBD2; J gene: TRBJ2-1; CDR3 protein: CASSVGRSASGRYHYNEQFF; CDR3 DNA: TGTGCCAGCAGCGTAGGGAGGTCGGCTAGCGGGCGCTACCACTACAATGAGCAGTTCTTC
V gene: TRBV7-2; clone size: .; D gene: .; J gene: TRBJ2-1; CDR3 protein: CASSSDNPGNHNEQFF; CDR3 DNA: TGTGCCAGCAGCTCGGATAATCCAGGGAATCACAATGAGCAGTTCTTC
V gene: TRBV9; clone size: once; D gene: .; J gene: TRBJ2-5; CDR3 protein: CASSVIGRRLICPQYF; CDR3 DNA: TGTGCCAGCAGCGTAATTGGCAGGCGCCTGATTTGCCCCCAGTACTTC
V gene: TRBV7-2; clone size: .; D gene: .; J gene: TRBJ1-6; CDR3 protein: CASRGGIAGSPLHF; CDR3 DNA: TGTGCCAGCCGGGGGGGGATAGCAGGATCACCCCTCCACTTT
V gene: TRBV9; clone size: .; D gene: TRBD1; J gene: TRBJ2-3; CDR3 protein: CASSPQDRVTDTQYF; CDR3 DNA: TGTGCCAGCAGCCCCCAGGACAGGGTCACAGATACGCAGTATTTT
V gene: TRBV6-6; clone size: .; D gene: .; J gene: TRBJ1-1; CDR3 protein: CASSYAEGKAFF; CDR3 DNA: TGTGCCAGCAGTTACGCGGAGGGGAAAGCTTTCTTT
V gene: TRBV29-1; clone size: .; D gene: TRBD1; J gene: TRBJ1-1; CDR3 protein: CSVVEGAKGPAFF; CDR3 DNA: TGCAGCGTTGTAGAGGGGGCAAAGGGTCCGGCTTTCTTT
V gene: TRBV18; clone size: .; D gene: TRBD1; J gene: TRBJ2-7; CDR3 protein: CASSHRDSPYEQYF; CDR3 DNA: TGTGCCAGCTCACACCGGGACAGCCCCTACGAGCAGTACTTC
V gene: TRBV19; clone size: .; D gene: TRBD2; J gene: TRBJ2-5; CDR3 protein: CASEAGGQETQYF; CDR3 DNA: TGTGCCAGTGAAGCGGGGGGCCAGGAGACCCAGTACTTC
V gene: TRBV4-1; clone size: .; D gene: .; J gene: TRBJ1-1; CDR3 protein: CASSQDGARMNTEAFF; CDR3 DNA: TGCGCCAGCAGCCAAGATGGGGCCAGAATGAACACTGAAGCTTTCTTT
V gene: TRBV29-1; clone size: .; D gene: .; J gene: TRBJ2-7; CDR3 protein: CSVDGVAGATYEQYF; CDR3 DNA: TGCAGCGTTGATGGTGTTGCGGGTGCCACCTACGAGCAGTACTTC
V gene: TRBV7-3; clone size: .; D gene: TRBD1; J gene: TRBJ1-2; CDR3 protein: CASSYSTGNYGYTF; CDR3 DNA: TGTGCCAGCAGCTACTCGACAGGGAACTATGGCTACACCTTC
V gene: TRBV4-2; clone size: .; D gene: TRBD1; J gene: TRBJ1-2; CDR3 protein: CASSRQGDYGYTF; CDR3 DNA: TGTGCCAGCAGCCGACAGGGGGACTATGGCTACACCTTC
V gene: TRBV4-2; clone size: .; D gene: TRBD1; J gene: TRBJ2-1; CDR3 protein: CASSQDPGQVSRFYNEQFF; CDR3 DNA: TGTGCCAGCAGCCAAGATCCGGGACAGGTCTCCCGTTTCTACAATGAGCAGTTCTTC
V gene: TRBV30; clone size: .; D gene: .; J gene: TRBJ2-1; CDR3 protein: CAWTDPGDLYNEQFF; CDR3 DNA: TGTGCCTGGACCGACCCAGGGGACCTATACAATGAGCAGTTCTTC
V gene: TRBV28; clone size: .; D gene: .; J gene: TRBJ2-3; CDR3 protein: CASSSSGFPGTDTQYF; CDR3 DNA: TGTGCCAGCAGTTCCTCAGGGTTCCCCGGCACAGATACGCAGTATTTT
V gene: TRBV4-2; clone size: .; D gene: TRBD2; J gene: TRBJ2-1; CDR3 protein: CASSQEREGRKYNEQFF; CDR3 DNA: TGTGCCAGCAGCCAAGAACGGGAGGGCCGAAAGTACAATGAGCAGTTCTTC
V gene: TRBV19; clone size: .; D gene: TRBD2; J gene: TRBJ2-1; CDR3 protein: CASRREGPYNEQFF; CDR3 DNA: TGTGCCAGTAGGCGGGAGGGTCCCTACAATGAGCAGTTCTTC
V gene: TRBV2; clone size: .; D gene: TRBD1; J gene: TRBJ1-5; CDR3 protein: CASRGQGLVSNQPQHF; CDR3 DNA: TGTGCCAGCAGAGGACAGGGGCTGGTTAGCAATCAGCCCCAGCATTTT